Listed below are T cell receptor beta chains from one sample, sequenced in a study of T cell responses to AZD1222 COVID-19 vaccine. TCRdb's copy holds only in-frame clones and misses some; the assay was immunoSEQ multiplex PCR. Of under 200,000 clones listed, roughly nine tenths were seen once; the top ten hold approximately 2%. Sequenced material: peripheral blood, taken on day 0 of AZD1222 vaccination. These receptors were obtained from an adult in good health. CDR3s include the opening cysteine and the closing phenylalanine or tryptophan. A D gene is named only where the DNA matches it firmly. Clone size, where shown, is once, few, many, or a class for clones that have expanded.

clone size: -; D gene: -; V gene: TRBV5-1; J gene: TRBJ2-2; CDR3 protein: CASGASNTGELFF; CDR3 DNA: TGCGCCAGCGGGGCCTCGAACACCGGGGAGCTGTTTTTT
clone size: -; D gene: -; V gene: TRBV19; J gene: TRBJ1-1; CDR3 protein: CASSIKGAAFF; CDR3 DNA: TGTGCCAGTAGTATAAAAGGGGCTGCTTTCTTT
clone size: -; D gene: -; V gene: TRBV21-1; J gene: TRBJ1-2; CDR3 protein: CAPSGTDNYGYTF; CDR3 DNA: TGTGCCCCTTCCGGGACAGACAACTATGGCTACACCTTC
clone size: -; D gene: TRBD1; V gene: TRBV10-1; J gene: TRBJ2-7; CDR3 protein: CASSDPDRATYEQYF; CDR3 DNA: TGCGCCAGCAGTGATCCGGACAGGGCTACCTACGAGCAGTACTTC
clone size: -; D gene: -; V gene: TRBV7-8; J gene: TRBJ1-3; CDR3 protein: CASSLFWGLSSGNTIYF; CDR3 DNA: TGTGCCAGCAGCTTATTTTGGGGGTTATCTTCCGGAAACACCATATATTTT
clone size: -; D gene: TRBD1; V gene: TRBV9; J gene: TRBJ1-2; CDR3 protein: CASSFRQGRYTF; CDR3 DNA: TGTGCCAGCAGCTTTCGACAGGGAAGGTACACCTTC
clone size: few; D gene: -; V gene: TRBV7-2; J gene: TRBJ2-7; CDR3 protein: CASSLEAVTYEQYF; CDR3 DNA: TGTGCCAGCAGCTTAGAAGCGGTAACCTACGAGCAGTACTTC
clone size: once; D gene: -; V gene: TRBV7-8; J gene: TRBJ2-7; CDR3 protein: CASSLVVGTPYEQYF; CDR3 DNA: TGTGCCAGCAGCTTAGTAGTCGGGACCCCCTACGAGCAGTACTTC
clone size: -; D gene: -; V gene: TRBV30; J gene: TRBJ2-4; CDR3 protein: CAWSVGGQNIQYF; CDR3 DNA: TGTGCCTGGAGTGTGGGAGGCCAAAACATTCAGTACTTC
clone size: -; D gene: TRBD2; V gene: TRBV5-1; J gene: TRBJ2-3; CDR3 protein: CASSLAGGRSDTQYF; CDR3 DNA: TGCGCCAGCAGCTTAGCGGGAGGGAGATCAGATACGCAGTATTTT
clone size: -; D gene: -; V gene: TRBV9; J gene: TRBJ1-2; CDR3 protein: CASSVVSNYGYTF; CDR3 DNA: TGTGCCAGCAGCGTAGTTTCTAACTATGGCTACACCTTC
clone size: -; D gene: -; V gene: TRBV6-5; J gene: TRBJ1-2; CDR3 protein: CASTQGRDYGYTF; CDR3 DNA: TGTGCCAGCACTCAGGGGCGGGACTATGGCTACACCTTC
clone size: few; D gene: -; V gene: TRBV27; J gene: TRBJ1-2; CDR3 protein: CASSSLANYGYTF; CDR3 DNA: TGTGCCAGCAGCTCCCTTGCTAACTATGGCTACACCTTC
clone size: -; D gene: -; V gene: TRBV19; J gene: TRBJ2-6; CDR3 protein: CASSMMGGGAGANVLTF; CDR3 DNA: TGTGCCAGTAGTATGATGGGCGGCGGGGCTGGGGCCAACGTCCTGACTTTC
clone size: once; D gene: -; V gene: TRBV30; J gene: TRBJ1-1; CDR3 protein: CAWSYVGGMNTEAFF; CDR3 DNA: TGTGCCTGGAGTTATGTCGGGGGAATGAACACTGAAGCTTTCTTT
clone size: few; D gene: -; V gene: TRBV10-3; J gene: TRBJ1-5; CDR3 protein: CAISDRSGQPQHF; CDR3 DNA: TGTGCCATCAGTGATCGGTCTGGTCAGCCCCAGCATTTT
clone size: -; D gene: -; V gene: TRBV9; J gene: TRBJ1-3; CDR3 protein: CASSVDILSGNTIYF; CDR3 DNA: TGTGCCAGCAGCGTTGATATCCTCTCTGGAAACACCATATATTTT
clone size: -; D gene: TRBD1; V gene: TRBV4-2; J gene: TRBJ1-5; CDR3 protein: CASSQGTDNQPQHF; CDR3 DNA: TGTGCCAGCAGCCAGGGGACAGACAATCAGCCCCAGCATTTT
clone size: -; D gene: TRBD1; V gene: TRBV11-2; J gene: TRBJ1-2; CDR3 protein: CASSDAGQGARGYTF; CDR3 DNA: TGTGCCAGCAGTGATGCTGGACAGGGGGCGAGAGGCTACACCTTC
clone size: -; D gene: TRBD1; V gene: TRBV28; J gene: TRBJ1-5; CDR3 protein: CASRWGQGWNQPQHF; CDR3 DNA: TGTGCCAGCAGATGGGGACAGGGATGGAATCAGCCCCAGCATTTT
clone size: -; D gene: -; V gene: TRBV11-3; J gene: TRBJ2-7; CDR3 protein: CASSLGRAYEQYF; CDR3 DNA: TGTGCCAGCAGCTTAGGGCGAGCCTACGAGCAGTACTTC
clone size: -; D gene: TRBD1; V gene: TRBV6-5; J gene: TRBJ1-4; CDR3 protein: CASSHRDSNEKLFF; CDR3 DNA: TGTGCCAGCAGTCACCGGGACAGTAATGAAAAACTGTTTTTT
clone size: -; D gene: TRBD2; V gene: TRBV28; J gene: TRBJ2-5; CDR3 protein: CASSPWSSGAKVQETQYF; CDR3 DNA: TGTGCCAGCAGTCCCTGGTCTAGCGGGGCCAAAGTTCAAGAGACCCAGTACTTC
clone size: -; D gene: TRBD1; V gene: TRBV30; J gene: TRBJ1-5; CDR3 protein: CAWSGQGDQPQHF; CDR3 DNA: TGTGCCTGGAGTGGACAGGGAGATCAGCCCCAGCATTTT
clone size: -; D gene: TRBD2; V gene: TRBV6-5; J gene: TRBJ2-1; CDR3 protein: CASRGEHYNEQFF; CDR3 DNA: TGTGCCAGCCGGGGGGAACACTACAATGAGCAGTTCTTC
clone size: once; D gene: -; V gene: TRBV2; J gene: TRBJ2-2; CDR3 protein: CASSIGKGTGELFF; CDR3 DNA: TGTGCCAGCAGTATCGGGAAAGGGACCGGGGAGCTGTTTTTT
clone size: -; D gene: -; V gene: TRBV28; J gene: TRBJ2-5; CDR3 protein: CASSPTGGPKQETQYF; CDR3 DNA: TGTGCCAGCAGCCCGACCGGGGGACCTAAACAAGAGACCCAGTACTTC
clone size: -; D gene: TRBD1; V gene: TRBV19; J gene: TRBJ1-1; CDR3 protein: CASSISDRAAEAFF; CDR3 DNA: TGTGCCAGTAGTATTTCCGACAGGGCGGCTGAAGCTTTCTTT
clone size: few; D gene: -; V gene: TRBV7-3; J gene: TRBJ2-2; CDR3 protein: CASSLWQGDGELFF; CDR3 DNA: TGTGCCAGCAGCTTGTGGCAGGGCGACGGGGAGCTGTTTTTT
clone size: -; D gene: -; V gene: TRBV3-1/TRBV3-2; J gene: TRBJ2-1; CDR3 protein: CASSQDADSYNEQFF; CDR3 DNA: TGTGCCAGCAGCCAAGATGCGGACTCCTACAATGAGCAGTTCTTC
clone size: -; D gene: -; V gene: TRBV5-1; J gene: TRBJ1-1; CDR3 protein: CASSFVPGTVNTEAFF; CDR3 DNA: TGCGCCAGCAGCTTTGTGCCCGGGACGGTGAACACTGAAGCTTTCTTT
clone size: -; D gene: -; V gene: TRBV5-1; J gene: TRBJ1-1; CDR3 protein: CASSLSFWGVDEAFF; CDR3 DNA: TGCGCCAGCAGCTTGTCCTTTTGGGGGGTAGATGAAGCTTTCTTT
clone size: -; D gene: -; V gene: TRBV10-2; J gene: TRBJ1-2; CDR3 protein: CASSLRDYGYTF; CDR3 DNA: TGCGCCAGCAGCCTCAGGGACTATGGCTACACCTTC
clone size: -; D gene: -; V gene: TRBV28; J gene: TRBJ2-7; CDR3 protein: CASRDGLVSYEQYF; CDR3 DNA: TGTGCCAGCAGGGACGGCCTAGTCTCCTACGAGCAGTACTTC
clone size: -; D gene: TRBD2; V gene: TRBV5-1; J gene: TRBJ2-7; CDR3 protein: CASSPPSGASGAYEQYF; CDR3 DNA: TGCGCCAGCAGCCCACCTTCAGGCGCTAGCGGAGCCTACGAGCAGTACTTC
clone size: -; D gene: -; V gene: TRBV29-1; J gene: TRBJ2-5; CDR3 protein: CSPQSIVEETQYF; CDR3 DNA: TGCAGCCCACAGTCAATTGTAGAGGAGACCCAGTACTTC
clone size: -; D gene: TRBD1; V gene: TRBV2; J gene: TRBJ1-1; CDR3 protein: CASSRGQTEAFF; CDR3 DNA: TGTGCCAGCAGTAGGGGGCAAACTGAAGCTTTCTTT
clone size: once; D gene: -; V gene: TRBV19; J gene: TRBJ1-2; CDR3 protein: CASRDRASYGYTF; CDR3 DNA: TGTGCCAGTAGGGACAGAGCTTCCTATGGCTACACCTTC
clone size: -; D gene: TRBD1; V gene: TRBV27; J gene: TRBJ1-1; CDR3 protein: CASSLWGGDRLNTEAFF; CDR3 DNA: TGTGCCAGCAGTTTATGGGGGGGGGACAGACTTAACACTGAAGCTTTCTTT
clone size: -; D gene: TRBD1; V gene: TRBV20-1; J gene: TRBJ1-1; CDR3 protein: CSASSWDRLNTEAFF; CDR3 DNA: TGCAGTGCTAGTTCCTGGGACAGATTGAACACTGAAGCTTTCTTT
clone size: -; D gene: -; V gene: TRBV21-1; J gene: TRBJ1-5; CDR3 protein: CASSNRRGYQPQHF; CDR3 DNA: TGTGCCAGCAGCAATCGAAGGGGGTATCAGCCCCAGCATTTT
clone size: -; D gene: TRBD1; V gene: TRBV28; J gene: TRBJ1-2; CDR3 protein: CASSDTGTGRFLNYGYTF; CDR3 DNA: TGTGCCAGCAGCGATACCGGGACAGGTAGGTTCCTGAACTATGGCTACACCTTC
clone size: -; D gene: -; V gene: TRBV5-1; J gene: TRBJ1-2; CDR3 protein: CASSFLQVPRCYTF; CDR3 DNA: TGCGCCAGCAGCTTTTTACAGGTCCCGCGGTGCTACACCTTC
clone size: few; D gene: -; V gene: TRBV29-1; J gene: TRBJ1-3; CDR3 protein: CSARGPPSSGNTIYF; CDR3 DNA: TGCAGCGCACGGGGACCGCCTAGCTCTGGAAACACCATATATTTT
clone size: -; D gene: -; V gene: TRBV5-1; J gene: TRBJ1-5; CDR3 protein: CASSLAGGDYQPQHF; CDR3 DNA: TGCGCCAGCAGCTTGGCTGGGGGAGACTATCAGCCCCAGCATTTT
clone size: -; D gene: TRBD2; V gene: TRBV20-1; J gene: TRBJ2-7; CDR3 protein: CSASKRGGGYEQYF; CDR3 DNA: TGCAGTGCTAGTAAACGGGGGGGAGGGTACGAGCAGTACTTC
clone size: -; D gene: TRBD2; V gene: TRBV7-6; J gene: TRBJ2-2; CDR3 protein: CASSSSRTTSGMRLNTGELFF; CDR3 DNA: TGTGCCAGCAGCTCAAGCCGAACGACTAGCGGGATGAGGTTAAACACCGGGGAGCTGTTTTTT
clone size: once; D gene: -; V gene: TRBV12-3/TRBV12-4; J gene: TRBJ2-7; CDR3 protein: CASSSRVGYEQYF; CDR3 DNA: TGTGCCAGCAGTTCCAGGGTCGGCTACGAGCAGTACTTC
clone size: -; D gene: -; V gene: TRBV3-1/TRBV3-2; J gene: TRBJ2-7; CDR3 protein: CASSQGVGLKNF; CDR3 DNA: TGTGCCAGCAGCCAAGGGGTGGGGCTTAAGAACTTC
clone size: -; D gene: -; V gene: TRBV5-4; J gene: TRBJ1-1; CDR3 protein: CASSLLVTTEAFF; CDR3 DNA: TGTGCCAGCAGCTTGTTGGTGACGACTGAAGCTTTCTTT